This passage covers 20 T cell receptor beta chains from one sample sequenced in a study of T-cell memory formation after mild COVID-19 (dated by TCRdb to the early 2020s). The library was built by means of 5' RACE. Sequencing was carried out with an Illumina NovaSeq 6000. TCRdb's own reprocessing of the public reads used fastp at Q25 and MiXCR and kept productive beta chains. Rows with one shared CDR3 protein collapse into an entry with the most common genes and DNA. This sample comprises 210,000 or so distinct CDR3 sequences, roughly a tenth of them detected only once. The ten largest clones represent around 2.9% of the sample. Sequencing was carried out using PBMCs or a T cell subset sorted from them (not recorded which). The receptors here all came from a man in his late teens or twenties who had mild COVID-19 (a few samples of this study predate the infection). The sample titles of this study are shuffled in the database, so cell type and time point are left out; the donor was told from shared clones.

The chain links TRBV29-1 to TRBJ1-2; D call uncertain. Germline V lookup: CDR1 SQVTM, CDR2 ANQGSEA. V was pared by 0 bases and J by 9 bases, with 11 bases between. There are 12 residues in the CDR3. The CDR3 is CSVEEQPLRYTF. The CDR3 coding sequence is TGCAGCGTTGAAGAACAGCCCCTGCGCTACACCTTC. The variable domain in full, completed from reference TRBV29-1 and TRBJ1-2, reads SAVISQKPSRDICQRGTSLTIQCQVDSQVTMMFWYRQQPGQSLTLIATANQGSEATYESGFVIDKFPISRPNLTFSTLTVSNMSPEDSSIYLCSVEEQPLRYTFGSGTRLTVV.

This chain links TRBV29-1 with TRBJ1-1, with a possible D match to TRBD1 (5 bases). The length of the CDR3 is 13 residues. Germline V gene lookup returns CDR1 SQVTM and CDR2 ANQGSEA. V lost 0 bases to trimming and J lost 3 bases, with 8 bases between them. The chain's CDR3 is CSVEDRAHTEAFF. The CDR3 DNA sequence: TGCAGCGTTGAAGACAGGGCACACACTGAAGCTTTCTTT.

This clonotype was seen only a few times. The chain carries TRBV25-1 and TRBJ1-2, with 7 positions matching TRBD1. Germline loops: CDR1 MGHDK, CDR2 SYGVNS. This CDR3 has 13 amino acids. V dropped 4 bases and J dropped 9; count of bases not matched to a gene: 8. The CDR3, as DNA: TGTGCCAGCAGTGGGGGGACAGAAATACGCTACACCTTC. Protein sequence: CASSGGTEIRYTF.

The J gene is TRBJ2-3, the V gene TRBV12-3 or TRBV12-4; TRBD2 aligns across 7 bases. J lost 5 bases, V lost 2 bases, and 4 bases had no gene match. The CDR3 spans 14 residues. CDR3 residues: CASSLRRGIDTQYF. CDR3 sequence (DNA): TGTGCCAGCAGTTTACGGCGGGGGATAGATACGCAGTATTTT.

This clonotype showed up many times. V usage is TRBV7-2 and J usage is TRBJ2-3; 8 bases match TRBD2. Trimming at V came to 7 bases and at J to 8 bases, leaving 8 bases not matched to a gene. The CDR3 totals 13 residues. Germline CDR1 is SGHTA and CDR2 is FQGNSA. CDR3 DNA: TGTGCCAGCAACGAGCGGGGGCGCGGTACGCAGTATTTT. Translation: CASNERGRGTQYF.

This clonotype appeared a few times. This rearrangement joins TRBV7-9 to TRBJ2-1, with no clear D. Trimming cost V 5 bases and J 0 bases, with 11 bases left between them. The CDR3 extends over 15 amino acids. CDR1 and CDR2 from the germline V gene are SEHNR and FQNEAQ (reference sequence). The CDR3 loop is CASSTAGSSYNEQFF. For the CDR3, the DNA is TGTGCCAGCAGCACGGCAGGTAGCTCCTACAATGAGCAGTTCTTC.

This clonotype was observed a handful of times. The gene calls are TRBV7-9 and TRBJ1-1, with a weak D call TRBD1 (6 bases). Germline V gene lookup returns CDR1 SEHNR and CDR2 FQNEAQ (reference sequence). This CDR3 has 14 residues. V was trimmed by 5 bases and J by 5 bases, leaving 15 bases between them. The CDR3 reads CASSAYREGTEAFF. The CDR3 DNA reads TGTGCCAGCAGCGCCTACAGGGAAGGGACTGAAGCTTTCTTT.

The table lists this clonotype with a few counts. The J gene is TRBJ1-5, the V gene TRBV24-1; D is ambiguous. This CDR3 contains 12 residues. The germline gives CDR1 KGHDR, CDR2 SFDVKD. V shed 3 bases and J shed 6 bases, with 5 bases lying between them. Here the CDR3 reads CATSDPTQPQHF. The CDR3 DNA is TGTGCCACCAGTGATCCAACTCAGCCCCAGCATTTT.

This clonotype has more than one count but fewer than ten. The chain is built from TRBV2 and TRBJ2-2, with D perhaps TRBD2 (6 bases). The CDR3 is 14 residues long. Germline V gene lookup returns CDR1 SNHLY and CDR2 FYNNEI. V was shortened by 10 bases and J by 5 bases, with 17 bases between the two germline ends. CDR3 sequence: CAISARERTGELFF. In nucleotides, the CDR3 is TGTGCCATCTCGGCGCGGGAAAGGACCGGGGAGCTGTTTTTT.

This clonotype was counted many times. V gene TRBV5-1 combines with J gene TRBJ2-1, with D uncertain. CDR1 and CDR2 from the germline V gene are SGHRS and YFSETQ. Trimming left V 3 bases short and J 15 bases short, with 16 bases between. The CDR3 extends over 12 amino acids. In nucleotides, the CDR3 is TGCGCCAGCAGCTACCGACCTCCGGCGGTGTTCTTC. Translation: CASSYRPPAVFF.

This clonotype has a handful of counts. Sequence at one end of the junction differs from germline and may be a read error. The rearrangement uses TRBV7-8 and TRBJ1-3; weak D call: TRBD1 (5 bases). This CDR3 is 15 amino acids long. Germline values: CDR1 SGHVS, CDR2 FQNEAQ. DNA of the CDR3: TGTGCCAGCAGCTTAGAAAATTGGGGCGGAAACACCACATATTTT. Residues: CASSLENWGGNTTYF.

This clonotype was observed a few times. The rearrangement uses TRBV6-2 or TRBV6-3 and TRBJ2-2, with a weak D call TRBD2 (6 bases). Deletions cut 6 bases from V and 4 bases from J, with 12 bases between. Looked up from germline, CDR1 is MNHEY and CDR2 is SVGEGT. CDR3 length: 14 amino acids. CDR3 bases: TGTGCCAGCAGGGCCCGACTAGTCACCGGGGAGCTGTTTTTT. Translation: CASRARLVTGELFF.

This clonotype was counted between two and nine times. The chain carries TRBV29-1 and TRBJ2-7; tentatively, D is TRBD1 (6 bases). CDR1 and CDR2 (germline): SQVTM, ANQGSEA. This CDR3 has 12 residues. The V end lost 5 bases, the J end lost 4 bases, and 12 bases lay between the germline ends. CDR3 amino acids: CSVRTDKYEQYF. As DNA, the CDR3 is TGCAGCGTTAGGACAGACAAATACGAGCAGTACTTC.

Here the CDR3 DNA reads TGTGCCAGCAGCTTAGAGGGGTTTATAGCCAAAAACATTCAGTACTTC. Translating it yields CASSLEGFIAKNIQYF. The J gene is TRBJ2-4, the V gene TRBV11-2; D unresolved. Germline-derived CDR1 and CDR2 are SGHAT and FQNNGV. Trimming removed 0 bases at V and 0 bases at J, with 9 bases between. The CDR3 contains 16 residues.

The V gene is TRBV6-2 or TRBV6-3, the J gene TRBJ1-1, with D possibly TRBD1 on 5 matching bases. This CDR3 is built from 13 residues. Trimming took 2 bases from V and 11 from J, leaving 15 bases between them. Germline loops: CDR1 MNHEY, CDR2 SVGEGT. CDR3 in amino acids: CASSYGGVLKAFF. CDR3 coding DNA: TGTGCCAGCAGTTACGGGGGGGTCCTGAAGGCTTTCTTT.

This chain joins TRBV7-9 and TRBJ2-3, with D maybe TRBD1 (5 bases). Per germline, CDR1 SEHNR and CDR2 FQNEAQ (reference sequence). V was pared by 0 bases and J by 2 bases, with 15 bases between. The CDR3 loop spans 17 amino acids. CDR3 sequence: CASSLARGSGFTDTQYF. CDR3 nucleotides: TGTGCCAGCAGCTTAGCGCGCGGATCAGGGTTCACAGATACGCAGTATTTT.

A few counts support this clonotype. This chain connects TRBV20-1 to TRBJ1-1; D is ambiguous. This CDR3 is 14 amino acids long. V was trimmed by 5 bases and J by 7 bases, leaving 20 bases between them. Per germline, CDR1 DFQATT and CDR2 SNEGSKA (reference sequence). CDR3 in DNA: TGCAGTGCTCCAAACACATTTAGCAAAAATGAAGCTTTCTTT. Amino acids: CSAPNTFSKNEAFF.

The V and J genes are TRBV5-1 and TRBJ2-5; TRBD2 agrees at 13 bases. This CDR3 is 15 amino acids long. From germline, CDR1 is SGHRS and CDR2 YFSETQ. Trimming cost V 6 bases and J 1 base; bases outside gene matches: 3. The CDR3 region is CASKTSGGFQETQYF. CDR3 DNA: TGCGCCAGCAAGACTAGCGGGGGGTTCCAAGAGACCCAGTACTTC.

This clonotype was observed a handful of times. The J gene is TRBJ2-3, the V gene TRBV5-1; 16 bases are shared with TRBD2. This CDR3 has 17 amino acids. Per germline, CDR1 SGHRS and CDR2 YFSETQ. V lost 3 bases, J lost 6 bases, and 7 bases stayed unmatched. CDR3 region: CASSSGTSGGASDTQYF. The CDR3 DNA reads TGCGCCAGCAGCTCCGGGACTAGCGGGGGGGCTTCGGATACGCAGTATTTT.

This clonotype was seen a handful of times. The V call is TRBV28, the J call TRBJ1-5; 9 bases are a match to TRBD1. The length of the CDR3 is 16 residues. The germline gives CDR1 MDHEN, CDR2 SYDVKM. J lost 6 bases, V lost 6 bases, and 12 bases had no gene match. CDR3 sequence: CASSDPGTGRSQPQHF. CDR3 bases: TGTGCCAGCAGCGACCCCGGGACAGGGAGATCTCAGCCCCAGCATTTT.